This T cell receptor (beta chain) appears in the sequencing data of a study of human CD8 memory T cell subsets. The germline V gene encodes CDR1 SGHDN and CDR2 FVKESK. The CDR3 is made up of 13 amino acids. Notes on this clonotype: The antigen remains undetermined.

Libraries for TCR beta were constructed using UMI-labeled 5' RACE. TCRdb reprocessed the 5' RACE reads; each CDR3 protein has one entry and no DNA is given. Here the sample table reports thousands of distinct CDR3 sequences. The study, taken as a whole, reports: Precursor exhausted T cells and stem-like memory T cells were similarly highly diverse, while effector memory cells were not.

The sequence derives from a human donor in good health. The material sequenced was CD8+ T cells from PBMCs. The rearrangement uses TRBV14 and TRBJ1-2; TCRdb's D gene call, TRBD1, goes unchecked for lack of DNA. The CDR3 loop is CASSPGQTYGYTF.